This T cell receptor beta chain originates from a study of blood T cell repertoires in COVID-19. About the study: The samples span acute and convalescent COVID-19 from the United States, Italy and Spain. PBMCs, B-cell-depleted T cells, or T cells were the source of the cDNA or gDNA that made up the material.

CDR1 is MNHEY and CDR2 is SVGAGI in the germline V gene. The V end lost 5 bases, the J end lost 5 bases, and 15 bases lay between the germline ends. The CDR3 extends over 14 amino acids. Authors' methods: Reference gene primer amplification yielded estimated nucleated cell counts. Data came from immunoSEQ multiplex PCR; TCRdb stores just in-frame clones and leaves some out. The V and J calls and the clone size are those of that table, but D and trimming were determined from the DNA. Here the sample spans nearly 300,000 clones, approximately 88% being singletons. This rearrangement joins TRBV6-5 to TRBJ1-2; the D gene is possibly TRBD1 (6 bases). Sequencing was performed on peripheral blood. The sequence was obtained from a woman younger than 45 who had recovered from COVID-19. The CDR3 nucleotides read TGTGCCAGCAGTACCTCTCAGGGGCGATATGGCTACACCTTC. It specifies CASSTSQGRYGYTF.